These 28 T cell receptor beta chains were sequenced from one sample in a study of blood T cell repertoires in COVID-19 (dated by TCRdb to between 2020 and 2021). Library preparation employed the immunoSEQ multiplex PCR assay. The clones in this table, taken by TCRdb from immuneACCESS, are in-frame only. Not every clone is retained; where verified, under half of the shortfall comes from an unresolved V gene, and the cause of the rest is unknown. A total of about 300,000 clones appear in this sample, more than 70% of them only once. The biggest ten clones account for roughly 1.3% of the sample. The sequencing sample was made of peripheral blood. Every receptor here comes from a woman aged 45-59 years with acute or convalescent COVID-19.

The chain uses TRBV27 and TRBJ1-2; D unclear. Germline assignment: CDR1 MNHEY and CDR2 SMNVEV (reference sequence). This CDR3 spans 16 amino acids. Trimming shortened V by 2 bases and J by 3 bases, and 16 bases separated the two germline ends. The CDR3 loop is CASSLNPVADYYGYTF. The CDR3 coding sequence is TGTGCCAGCAGTTTAAACCCCGTGGCGGATTACTATGGCTACACCTTC.

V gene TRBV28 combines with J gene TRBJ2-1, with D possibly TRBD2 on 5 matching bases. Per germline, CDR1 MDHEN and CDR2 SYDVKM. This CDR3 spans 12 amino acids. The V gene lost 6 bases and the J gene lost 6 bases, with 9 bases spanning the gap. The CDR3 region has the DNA TGTGCCAGCAGGGGGAGTAGCAATGAGCAGTTCTTC. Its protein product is CASRGSSNEQFF. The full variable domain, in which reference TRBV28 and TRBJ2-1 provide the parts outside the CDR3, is DVKVTQSSRYLVKRTGEKVFLECVQDMDHENMFWYRQDPGLGLRLIYFSYDVKMKEKGDIPEGYSVSREKKERFSLILESASTNQTSMYLCASRGSSNEQFFGPGTRLTVL.

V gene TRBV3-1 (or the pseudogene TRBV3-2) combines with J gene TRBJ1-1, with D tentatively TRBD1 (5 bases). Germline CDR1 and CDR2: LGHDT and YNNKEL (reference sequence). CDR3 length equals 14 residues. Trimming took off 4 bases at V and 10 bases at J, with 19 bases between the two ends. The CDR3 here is CASSPSGAWGVAFF. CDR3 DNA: TGTGCCAGCAGCCCCTCAGGCGCCTGGGGGGTAGCTTTCTTT.

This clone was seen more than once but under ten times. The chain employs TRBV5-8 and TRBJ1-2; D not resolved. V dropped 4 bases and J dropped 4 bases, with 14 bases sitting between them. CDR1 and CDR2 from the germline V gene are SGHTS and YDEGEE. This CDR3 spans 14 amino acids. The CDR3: CASSTPTGGYGYTF. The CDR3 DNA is TGTGCCAGCAGCACGCCGACCGGCGGCTATGGCTACACCTTC.

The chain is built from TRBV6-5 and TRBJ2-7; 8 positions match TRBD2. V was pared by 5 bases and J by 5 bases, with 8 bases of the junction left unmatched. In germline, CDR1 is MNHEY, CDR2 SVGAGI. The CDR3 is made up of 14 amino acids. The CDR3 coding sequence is TGTGCCAGCAGTCTTGTAGCGGGGTTGAACGAGCAGTACTTC. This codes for CASSLVAGLNEQYF.

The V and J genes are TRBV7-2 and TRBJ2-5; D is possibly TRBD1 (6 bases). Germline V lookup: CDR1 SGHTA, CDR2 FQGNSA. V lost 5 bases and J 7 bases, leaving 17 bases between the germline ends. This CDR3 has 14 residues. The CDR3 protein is CASSPRTAPGTQYF. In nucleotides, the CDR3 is TGTGCCAGCAGCCCAAGGACAGCCCCGGGGACCCAGTACTTC.

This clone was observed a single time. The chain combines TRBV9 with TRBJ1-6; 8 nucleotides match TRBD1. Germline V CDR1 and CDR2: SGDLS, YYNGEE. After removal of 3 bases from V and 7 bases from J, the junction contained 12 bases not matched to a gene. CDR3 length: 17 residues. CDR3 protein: CASSAYPGTGLNSPLHF. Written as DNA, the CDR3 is TGTGCCAGCAGCGCTTATCCCGGGACAGGATTAAATTCACCCCTCCACTTT.

The CDR3 DNA reads TGTGCCAGCGCTTTTTCGGACAGGGGGTTTAACAATCAGCCCCAGCATTTT. Its translation is CASAFSDRGFNNQPQHF. V gene TRBV2 combines with J gene TRBJ1-5, with 10 bases that match TRBD1. The CDR3 sequence is 17 residues long. The V segment lost 8 bases and the J segment 3 bases; nucleotides outside the gene matches: 13. Per germline, CDR1 SNHLY and CDR2 FYNNEI.

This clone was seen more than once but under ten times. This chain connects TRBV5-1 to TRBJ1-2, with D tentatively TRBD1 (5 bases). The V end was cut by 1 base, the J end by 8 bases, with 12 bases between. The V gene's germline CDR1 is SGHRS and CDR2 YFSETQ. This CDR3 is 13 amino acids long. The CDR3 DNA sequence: TGCGCCAGCAGCTTGAGTCAGGGCCAAGGCTACACCTTC. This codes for CASSLSQGQGYTF. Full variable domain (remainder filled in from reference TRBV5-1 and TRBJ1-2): KAGVTQTPRYLIKTRGQQVTLSCSPISGHRSVSWYQQTPGQGLQFLFEYFSETQRNKGNFPGRFSGRQFSNSRSEMNVSTLELGDSALYLCASSLSQGQGYTFGSGTRLTVV.

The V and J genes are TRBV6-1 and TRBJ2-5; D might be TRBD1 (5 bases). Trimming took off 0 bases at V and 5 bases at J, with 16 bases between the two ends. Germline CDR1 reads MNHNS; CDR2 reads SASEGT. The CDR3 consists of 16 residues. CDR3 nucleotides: TGTGCCAGCAGTGAAGCGCTCTCAGGGTACTCGGAGACCCAGTACTTC. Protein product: CASSEALSGYSETQYF.

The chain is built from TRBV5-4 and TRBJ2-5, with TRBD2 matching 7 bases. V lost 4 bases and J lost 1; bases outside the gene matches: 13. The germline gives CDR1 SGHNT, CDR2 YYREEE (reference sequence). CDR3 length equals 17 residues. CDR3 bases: TGTGCCAGCAGCCGGCCCTCTAGCGGAGGGTTCCAAGAGACCCAGTACTTC. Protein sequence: CASSRPSSGGFQETQYF.

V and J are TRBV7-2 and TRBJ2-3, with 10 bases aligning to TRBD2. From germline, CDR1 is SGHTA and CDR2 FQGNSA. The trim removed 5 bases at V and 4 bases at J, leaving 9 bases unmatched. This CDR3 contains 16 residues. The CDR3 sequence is CASSLQAGGPSDTQYF. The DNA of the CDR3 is TGTGCCAGCAGCCTTCAAGCGGGAGGGCCCTCAGATACGCAGTATTTT.

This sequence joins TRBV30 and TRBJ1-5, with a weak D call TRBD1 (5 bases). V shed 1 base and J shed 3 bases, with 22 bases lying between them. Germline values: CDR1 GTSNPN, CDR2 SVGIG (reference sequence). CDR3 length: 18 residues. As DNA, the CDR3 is TGTGCCTGGAGTGACCCTCGGGACTCCATTCCCCTCAATCAGCCCCAGCATTTT. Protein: CAWSDPRDSIPLNQPQHF.

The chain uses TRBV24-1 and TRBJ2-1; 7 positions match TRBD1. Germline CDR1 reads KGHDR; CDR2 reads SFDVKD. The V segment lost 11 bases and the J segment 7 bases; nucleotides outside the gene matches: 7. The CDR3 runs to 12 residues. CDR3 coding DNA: TGTGCCATTTCACAGGGGAAGAATGAGCAGTTCTTC. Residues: CAISQGKNEQFF.

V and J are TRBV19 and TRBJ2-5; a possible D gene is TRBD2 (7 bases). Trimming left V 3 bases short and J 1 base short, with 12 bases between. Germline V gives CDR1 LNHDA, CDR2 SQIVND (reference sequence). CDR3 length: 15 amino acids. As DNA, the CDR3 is TGTGCCAGTAGTATTGACGGGGGGCTCCAAGAGACCCAGTACTTC. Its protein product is CASSIDGGLQETQYF.

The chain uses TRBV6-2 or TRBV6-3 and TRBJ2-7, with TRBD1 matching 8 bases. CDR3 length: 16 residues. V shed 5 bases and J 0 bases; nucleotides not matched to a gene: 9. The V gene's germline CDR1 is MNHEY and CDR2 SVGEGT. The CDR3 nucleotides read TGTGCCAGCAGTCCCCCTGGGGGACAGGTCTCCTACGAGCAGTACTTC. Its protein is CASSPPGGQVSYEQYF.

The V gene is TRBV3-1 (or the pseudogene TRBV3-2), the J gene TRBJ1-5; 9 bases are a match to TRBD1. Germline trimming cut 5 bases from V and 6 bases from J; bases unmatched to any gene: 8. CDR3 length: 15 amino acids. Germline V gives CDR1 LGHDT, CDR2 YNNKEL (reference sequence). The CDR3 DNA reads TGTGCCAGCAGCGGACAGGGGAGGGGAGGTCAGCCCCAGCATTTT. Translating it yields CASSGQGRGGQPQHF.

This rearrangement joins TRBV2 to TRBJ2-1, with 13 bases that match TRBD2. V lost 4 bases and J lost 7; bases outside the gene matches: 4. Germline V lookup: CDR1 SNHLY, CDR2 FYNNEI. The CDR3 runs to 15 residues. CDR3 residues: CASSGPGLAGNEQFF. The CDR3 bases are TGTGCCAGCAGTGGACCGGGACTAGCGGGGAATGAGCAGTTCTTC.

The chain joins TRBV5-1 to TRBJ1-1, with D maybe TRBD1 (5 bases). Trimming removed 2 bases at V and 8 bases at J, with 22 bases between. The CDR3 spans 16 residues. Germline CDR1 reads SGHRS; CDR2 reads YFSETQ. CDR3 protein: CASSLKGLGTGAEAFF. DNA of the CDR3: TGCGCCAGCAGCTTAAAAGGGTTGGGAACAGGAGCGGAAGCTTTCTTT. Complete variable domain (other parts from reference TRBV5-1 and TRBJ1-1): KAGVTQTPRYLIKTRGQQVTLSCSPISGHRSVSWYQQTPGQGLQFLFEYFSETQRNKGNFPGRFSGRQFSNSRSEMNVSTLELGDSALYLCASSLKGLGTGAEAFFGQGTRLTVV.

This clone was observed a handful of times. The CDR3: CASSLDDTMWNEAFF. CDR3 sequence (DNA): TGCGCCAGCAGCCTCGATGACACCATGTGGAATGAAGCTTTCTTT. The rearrangement links TRBV5-1 to TRBJ1-1; D not certain. This CDR3 comprises 15 residues. Per germline, CDR1 SGHRS and CDR2 YFSETQ. Trimming took 4 bases from V and 7 from J, leaving 20 bases between them.

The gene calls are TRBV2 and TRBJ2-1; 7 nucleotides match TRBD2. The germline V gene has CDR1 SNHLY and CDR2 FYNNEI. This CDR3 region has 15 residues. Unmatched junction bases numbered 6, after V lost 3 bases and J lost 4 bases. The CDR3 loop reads CASSETGGPYNEQFF. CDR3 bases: TGTGCCAGCAGTGAGACGGGGGGACCTTACAATGAGCAGTTCTTC. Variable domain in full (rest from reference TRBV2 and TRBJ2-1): EPEVTQTPSHQVTQMGQEVILRCVPISNHLYFYWYRQILGQKVEFLVSFYNNEISEKSEIFDDQFSVERPDGSNFTLKIRSTKLEDSAMYFCASSETGGPYNEQFFGPGTRLTVL.

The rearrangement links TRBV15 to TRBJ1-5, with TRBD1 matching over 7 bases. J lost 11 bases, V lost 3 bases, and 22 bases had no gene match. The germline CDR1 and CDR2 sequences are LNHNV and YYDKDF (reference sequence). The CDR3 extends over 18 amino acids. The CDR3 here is CATSSGDSLWGPNLAQHF. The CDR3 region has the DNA TGTGCCACCAGCAGCGGGGACAGCCTCTGGGGGCCCAATTTGGCCCAGCATTTT.

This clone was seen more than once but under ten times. In DNA form, the CDR3 reads TGTGCCATCAGTGACGGCGAGCGGAGTGGGACAGATACGCAGTATTTT. Its protein product is CAISDGERSGTDTQYF. This chain connects TRBV10-3 to TRBJ2-3; maybe TRBD2 (5 bases). V was clipped by 3 bases and J by 3 bases, with 16 bases between them. CDR3 size: 16 residues. Germline V CDR1 and CDR2: ENHRY, SYGVKD.

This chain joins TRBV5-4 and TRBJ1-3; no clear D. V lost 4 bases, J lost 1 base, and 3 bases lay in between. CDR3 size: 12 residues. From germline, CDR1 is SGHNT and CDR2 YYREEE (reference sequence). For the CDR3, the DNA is TGTGCCAGCAGCCTGTCTGGAAACACCATATATTTT. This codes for CASSLSGNTIYF. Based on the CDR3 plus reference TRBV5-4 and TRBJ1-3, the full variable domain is ETGVTQSPTHLIKTRGQQVTLRCSSQSGHNTVSWYQQALGQGPQFIFQYYREEENGRGNFPPRFSGLQFPNYSSELNVNALELDDSALYLCASSLSGNTIYFGEGSWLTVV.

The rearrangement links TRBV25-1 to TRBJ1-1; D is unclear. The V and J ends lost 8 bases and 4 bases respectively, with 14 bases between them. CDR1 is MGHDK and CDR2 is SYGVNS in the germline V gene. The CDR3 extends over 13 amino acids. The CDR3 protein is CASDSGDGTEAFF. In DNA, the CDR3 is TGTGCCAGCGACTCCGGTGACGGCACTGAAGCTTTCTTT.

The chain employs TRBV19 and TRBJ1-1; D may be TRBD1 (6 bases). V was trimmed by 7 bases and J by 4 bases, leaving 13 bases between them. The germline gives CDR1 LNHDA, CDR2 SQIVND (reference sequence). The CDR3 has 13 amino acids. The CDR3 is CASKGRGSTEAFF. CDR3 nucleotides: TGTGCCAGTAAAGGCAGGGGAAGCACTGAAGCTTTCTTT.

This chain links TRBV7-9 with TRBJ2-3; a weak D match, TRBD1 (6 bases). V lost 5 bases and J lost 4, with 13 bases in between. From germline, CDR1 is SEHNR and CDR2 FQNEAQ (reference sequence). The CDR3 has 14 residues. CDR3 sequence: CASSPTGSPDTQYF. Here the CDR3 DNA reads TGTGCCAGCAGCCCCACAGGGTCCCCAGATACGCAGTATTTT.

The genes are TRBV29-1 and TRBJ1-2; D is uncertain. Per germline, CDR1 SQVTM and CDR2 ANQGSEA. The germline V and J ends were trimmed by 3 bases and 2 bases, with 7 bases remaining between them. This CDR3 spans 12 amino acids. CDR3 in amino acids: CSVDPGNYGYTF. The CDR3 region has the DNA TGCAGCGTTGACCCGGGGAACTATGGCTACACCTTC.